This section outlines one T cell receptor (beta chain) sequence together with its context. This sample stems from a study of blood T cell repertoires in COVID-19. In the original processing: Nucleated cell number was recorded as an estimate derived from reference gene primer amplification. Sequencing used immunoSEQ multiplex PCR; TCRdb keeps in-frame clones, though not all of them. V and J calls and clone size follow that table, whereas D and trimming were derived from the DNA. The sample yields 20,000 to 25,000 clones, approximately 90% seen once. The receptor was isolated from a human donor in a cohort sampled during active COVID-19. The sample consisted of peripheral blood.

Here the CDR3 reads CASTETGAPNQPQHF. In nucleotides, the CDR3 is TGTGCCAGCACCGAAACAGGGGCTCCTAATCAGCCCCAGCATTTT. V and J are TRBV27 and TRBJ1-5; TRBD1 matches at 7 bases. V was clipped by 7 bases and J by 4 bases; unmatched bases: 10. The CDR3 has 15 residues. Germline assignment: CDR1 MNHEY and CDR2 SMNVEV (reference sequence).